This T cell receptor (beta chain) came from a study of a mutant IDH1 vaccine in newly diagnosed glioma. Whole-study context: Among treated patients, approximately 62% were male and about 40% female, and mean age was about 40 years. Former treatment meant radiotherapy, temozolomide, or both; the majority had gotten both.

Sequencing used immunoSEQ multiplex PCR; TCRdb keeps in-frame clones, though not all of them. The sample includes tens of thousands of clones, roughly 80% seen only once; the top ten take under 4.5%. Concerning this clone: The antigen is unknown.

Time point specified: week 47, end of study. All doses held 300 ug of mutant IDH1 20-mer peptide, with topical imiquimod. The donors' diagnosis was new WHO grade 3 or 4 astrocytoma that was IDH1-mutant and ATRX-lost. Germline V gene sequence: CDR1 SGHTS, CDR2 YDEGEE. V was pared by 1 base and J by 3 bases, with 7 bases between. The CDR3 totals 13 residues. Source: PBMCs, taken from a glioma patient whose treatment included an IDH1 peptide vaccine. The TCR originated in a man in his thirties or forties with glioma. This rearrangement joins TRBV5-8 to TRBJ2-5; no firm D call. The CDR3 DNA reads TGTGCCAGCAGCTTGAGGGTGGAAGAGACCCAGTACTTC. Amino acid sequence: CASSLRVEETQYF.